Each of the 25 T cell receptor beta chains below was sequenced from the same sample in a study of blood T cell repertoires in COVID-19. Sequenced by immunoSEQ multiplex PCR; TCRdb stores in-frame clones only, minus some. The sample gives 35,000 to 45,000 clones, roughly 90% of which show up once; around 15% is in the top ten. Source material: peripheral blood. The receptors come from a human donor in a cohort sampled during active COVID-19.

The chain is built from TRBV7-2 and TRBJ1-5, with D perhaps matching TRBD1 (6 bases). This CDR3 has 13 residues. Trimming left V 1 base short and J 6 bases short, with 7 bases between. The germline CDR1 and CDR2 sequences are SGHTA and FQGNSA. The CDR3 loop is CASSLGGPQPQHF. The DNA of the CDR3 is TGTGCCAGCAGCTTAGGGGGGCCTCAGCCCCAGCATTTT.

The rearrangement joins TRBV29-1 to TRBJ2-1; D possibly corresponds to TRBD1 (5 bases). Germline V CDR1 and CDR2: SQVTM, ANQGSEA. The V and J ends lost 1 base and 1 base respectively, with 11 bases between them. The CDR3 has 15 amino acids. CDR3 sequence reads: CSVEGTTVSYNEQFF. The DNA of the CDR3 is TGCAGCGTTGAAGGGACAACAGTTTCCTACAATGAGCAGTTCTTC.

The chain employs TRBV30 and TRBJ1-1, with D possibly TRBD1 on 5 matching bases. In germline, CDR1 is GTSNPN, CDR2 SVGIG (reference sequence). CDR3 length: 13 amino acids. The ends were cut back, 0 bases at V and 0 bases at J, with 5 bases in the middle. CDR3 in DNA: TGTGCCTGGAGTGTACAGGTGAACACTGAAGCTTTCTTT. As protein: CAWSVQVNTEAFF.

Written as DNA, the CDR3 is TGTGCCAGCAGCTTGCTTTCGACAAATAATAATGAAGCTTTCTTT. This codes for CASSLLSTNNNEAFF. J is TRBJ1-1 and V is TRBV7-2; no clear D gene. Germline values: CDR1 SGHTA, CDR2 FQGNSA. The CDR3 runs 15 residues. V was trimmed by 3 bases and J by 7 bases, leaving 18 bases between them.

The rearrangement uses TRBV2 and TRBJ1-5; D unresolved. Germline V lookup: CDR1 SNHLY, CDR2 FYNNEI. V lost 6 bases and J lost 0, with 6 bases in between. The CDR3 is made up of 13 amino acids. The CDR3: CASRSHSNQPQHF. The CDR3 coding sequence is TGTGCCAGCAGGTCACATAGCAATCAGCCCCAGCATTTT.

The V and J genes are TRBV6-5 and TRBJ1-1; D unresolved. The CDR3 runs to 13 residues. V was clipped by 2 bases and J by 1 base, with 5 bases between them. CDR1 MNHEY and CDR2 SVGAGI come from the germline V gene. The CDR3 nucleotides are TGTGCCAGCAGTTACAAGAGGAACACTGAAGCTTTCTTT. Its protein product is CASSYKRNTEAFF.

The chain uses TRBV12-5 and TRBJ2-7; D remains ambiguous. V shed 1 base and J shed 5 bases, with 15 bases lying between them. The CDR3 covers 15 residues. Germline values: CDR1 LGHNT, CDR2 FRNRAP. The CDR3 region is CASGLARPGSDEQYF. The CDR3 DNA reads as TGTGCTAGTGGTTTGGCCCGCCCCGGGTCGGACGAGCAGTACTTC. The whole variable domain, remainder taken from reference TRBV12-5 and TRBJ2-7, is DARVTQTPRHKVTEMGQEVTMRCQPILGHNTVFWYRQTMMQGLELLAYFRNRAPLDDSGMPKDRFSAEMPDATLATLKIQPSEPRDSAVYFCASGLARPGSDEQYFGPGTRLTVT.

The CDR3 bases are TGTGCCAGCAGCGCCGGACAGGGGTCCCCTCAGCCCCAGCATTTT. Protein sequence: CASSAGQGSPQPQHF. V and J are TRBV7-8 and TRBJ1-5; 9 bases agree with TRBD1. Germline loops: CDR1 SGHVS, CDR2 FQNEAQ. This CDR3 contains 15 residues. V shed 5 bases and J 6 bases; nucleotides not matched to a gene: 8.

With regard to this clone: A junction end diverges from the germline sequence, so it may reflect a read error. CDR3 amino acids: CASSLSWTGAEQYF. The CDR3 region has the DNA TGTGCCAGCAGTCTATCTTGGACAGGGGCCGAGCAGTACTTC. The gene calls are TRBV27 and TRBJ2-7; 9 bases agree with TRBD1. The CDR3 contains 14 residues. Germline lookup yields CDR1 MNHEY and CDR2 SMNVEV (reference sequence).

A remark on this clone: One junction end disagrees with the germline gene, perhaps due to a read error. The V gene is TRBV7-2, the J gene TRBJ1-1; TRBD1 matches at 9 bases. The CDR3 is 16 residues long. Germline-derived CDR1 and CDR2 are SGHTA and FQGNSA. The CDR3 loop is CASSLAIRTGVGEAFF. CDR3 DNA sequence: TGTGCCAGCAGCCTAGCCATTCGGACAGGGGTGGGTGAAGCTTTCTTT. Based on the CDR3 plus reference TRBV7-2 and TRBJ1-1, the full variable domain is GAGVSQSPSNKVTEKGKDVELRCDPISGHTALYWYRQSLGQGLEFLIYFQGNSAPDKSGLPSDRFSAERTGGSVSTLTIQRTQQEDSAVYLCASSLAIRTGVGEAFFGQGTRLTVV.

In its sample, this clone was seen once. The rearrangement links TRBV5-5 to TRBJ2-7; possibly TRBD2 for D (5 bases). CDR1 and CDR2 from the germline V gene are SGHKS and YYEKEE (reference sequence). The CDR3 is made up of 14 amino acids. The V and J ends lost 0 bases and 4 bases respectively, with 11 bases between them. The CDR3 DNA is TGTGCCAGCAGCTTGGAGGAAGGGAGATACGAGCAGTACTTC. Translating it yields CASSLEEGRYEQYF.

This clone has just a few counts. V and J are TRBV19 and TRBJ1-2; D is unresolved. This CDR3 has 15 residues. V was clipped by 3 bases and J by 4 bases, with 15 bases between them. Germline V gene sequence: CDR1 LNHDA, CDR2 SQIVND (reference sequence). The CDR3 DNA sequence: TGTGCCAGTAGTATTCCCGGGCCCGGGAGCTATGGCTACACCTTC. Translated: CASSIPGPGSYGYTF.

This chain uses TRBV12-3 or TRBV12-4 with TRBJ2-1; no clear D. Trimming removed 7 bases at V and 5 bases at J, with 9 bases between. The length of the CDR3 is 12 residues. CDR3 sequence (DNA): TGTGCCAGCAACCCGAGGAACAATGAGCAGTTCTTC. Its protein is CASNPRNNEQFF.

The V gene is TRBV11-2, the J gene TRBJ1-2; 9 bases are a match to TRBD1. The CDR3 has 15 residues. Germline values: CDR1 SGHAT, CDR2 FQNNGV. Germline trimming cut 5 bases from V and 8 bases from J; bases unmatched to any gene: 12. The CDR3, as DNA: TGTGCCAGCAGCCCAAACCCGGGACAGGGTGACGGCTACACCTTC. It encodes CASSPNPGQGDGYTF.

This chain uses TRBV7-9 with TRBJ2-3, with TRBD2 matching over 7 bases. The germline CDR1 and CDR2 sequences are SEHNR and FQNEAQ (reference sequence). The CDR3 consists of 15 residues. Trimming cost V 5 bases and J 3 bases; bases outside gene matches: 8. CDR3 sequence: CASSITGLSTDTQYF. CDR3 in DNA: TGTGCCAGCAGCATTACGGGACTATCTACAGATACGCAGTATTTT.

This chain connects TRBV6-5 to TRBJ1-5; D may be TRBD1 (5 bases). CDR1 is MNHEY, CDR2 SVGAGI, per germline. The CDR3 is 14 residues long. Trimming cost V 8 bases and J 7 bases, with 18 bases left between them. CDR3 DNA sequence: TGTGCCAGCGTAAGCCAGGGTTCTGAACAGCCCCAGCATTTT. Its translation: CASVSQGSEQPQHF.

The chain joins TRBV2 to TRBJ1-5, with TRBD1 identical over 7 bases. Germline V gene sequence: CDR1 SNHLY, CDR2 FYNNEI. J gave up 0 bases and V 3 bases, and 2 bases lay outside the gene matches. There are 15 residues in the CDR3. The CDR3: CASSERGHSNQPQHF. As DNA, the CDR3 is TGTGCCAGCAGTGAGAGGGGGCATAGCAATCAGCCCCAGCATTTT.

This clone was seen a single time. The chain has TRBV10-3 and TRBJ2-2; 11 nucleotides match TRBD1. CDR3 size: 17 residues. Germline trimming cut 4 bases from V and 4 bases from J; bases unmatched to any gene: 8. Germline lookup yields CDR1 ENHRY and CDR2 SYGVKD. CDR3 nucleotide sequence: TGTGCCATCAGTGGGGCTTCCGGGACAGGGGGCACCGGGGAGCTGTTTTTT. Translated: CAISGASGTGGTGELFF.

Only one count was recorded for this clone. The chain employs TRBV2 and TRBJ1-3, with 9 bases identical to TRBD1. This CDR3 has 15 residues. V was clipped by 6 bases and J by 4 bases; unmatched bases: 7. Per the germline V gene, CDR1 is SNHLY and CDR2 is FYNNEI. This CDR3 is CASRISTGGGNTIYF. The CDR3 DNA sequence: TGTGCCAGCAGAATTTCGACAGGGGGAGGAAACACCATATATTTT.

The V gene is TRBV15, the J gene TRBJ2-7; 10 nucleotides match TRBD1. CDR3 length: 14 amino acids. Germline V gene sequence: CDR1 LNHNV, CDR2 YYDKDF (reference sequence). V shed 6 bases, J shed 0 bases, and the junction held 2 bases outside the gene matches. The CDR3 DNA sequence: TGTGCCACCAGTTGGGACAGGGGCTCCTACGAGCAGTACTTC. It encodes CATSWDRGSYEQYF. Based on the CDR3 plus reference TRBV15 and TRBJ2-7, the full variable domain is DAMVIQNPRYQVTQFGKPVTLSCSQTLNHNVMYWYQQKSSQAPKLLFHYYDKDFNNEADTPDNFQSRRPNTSFCFLDIRSPGLGDTAMYLCATSWDRGSYEQYFGPGTRLTVT.

The CDR3 sequence is CASSIRQSTNEKLFF. CDR3 bases: TGTGCCAGTAGTATTAGACAGTCAACTAATGAAAAACTGTTTTTT. The chain carries TRBV19 and TRBJ1-4, with D possibly matching TRBD1 (5 bases). The CDR3 is 15 residues long. The V and J ends lost 3 bases and 0 bases respectively, with 8 bases between them. The germline V gene encodes CDR1 LNHDA and CDR2 SQIVND (reference sequence).

The chain is built from TRBV2 and TRBJ1-5; D is perhaps TRBD1 (5 bases). Trimming stripped 6 bases from V and 0 bases from J, with 6 bases between. This CDR3 spans 13 amino acids. The germline CDR1 and CDR2 sequences are SNHLY and FYNNEI. The CDR3 coding sequence is TGTGCCAGCAGGGACATTAGCAATCAGCCCCAGCATTTT. Translating gives CASRDISNQPQHF.

This clone appeared a few times. The rearrangement joins TRBV4-1 to TRBJ2-3, with 8 bases lining up with TRBD2. CDR1 MGHRA and CDR2 YSYEKL come from the germline V gene. The CDR3 is 16 amino acids. The junction had 7 bases not matched to a gene; V was cut back by 3 bases and J by 2 bases. The CDR3 reads CASSHGAGGFTDTQYF. In nucleotides, the CDR3 is TGCGCCAGCAGCCACGGGGCGGGGGGATTCACAGATACGCAGTATTTT.

The V gene is TRBV2, the J gene TRBJ2-5; tentatively, D is TRBD2 (6 bases). Trimming cost V 4 bases and J 2 bases, with 14 bases left between them. CDR1 SNHLY and CDR2 FYNNEI come from the germline V gene. This CDR3 has 15 amino acids. In nucleotides, the CDR3 is TGTGCCAGCAGTGCGTCGGTCGGGGGTCAAGAGACCCAGTACTTC. Residues: CASSASVGGQETQYF.

The CDR3 loop is CASSTTAGVNTEAFF. CDR3 DNA: TGTGCCAGTAGTACCACCGCAGGGGTGAACACTGAAGCTTTCTTT. This rearrangement joins TRBV19 to TRBJ1-1, with a tentative D call TRBD1 (6 bases). The CDR3 runs 15 residues. CDR1 LNHDA and CDR2 SQIVND come from the germline V gene (reference sequence). Trimming took 4 bases from V and 0 from J, leaving 12 bases between them. The variable domain in full, completed from reference TRBV19 and TRBJ1-1, reads DGGITQSPKYLFRKEGQNVTLSCEQNLNHDAMYWYRQDPGQGLRLIYYSQIVNDFQKGDIAEGYSVSREKKESFPLTVTSAQKNPTAFYLCASSTTAGVNTEAFFGQGTRLTVV.